A selection of T cell receptor beta chains follows, all from one sample in a study of response to subunit inactivated influenza vaccine. TCRdb itself ran the RT-PCR reads through MiXCR, one entry per CDR3 protein. In the table there are 250,000 to 350,000 distinct CDR3 sequences, 20% to 25% of which are singletons. The sequencing used PBMCs from blood, collected less than 22 months after vaccination. The receptors stem from a man between 50 and 75 years old who received an inactivated influenza vaccine. Each CDR3 is given with its conserved first and last residue. Each record gives: J gene, D gene, V gene, clone size, CDR3 DNA, CDR3 protein. D genes are given only for firm matches. A clone size is listed for some rows: how often the clone was seen (once, few, many), or a class if it is expanded.

TRBJ2-7 | . | TRBV7-9 | . | TGTGCCAGCAGCCCGACTGGCATACTATCCTACGAGCAGTACTTC | CASSPTGILSYEQYF
TRBJ1-5 | . | TRBV6-2/TRBV6-3 | . | TGTGCCAGCAGTTGGGGTCTGATTGGCGGAGGCAGACAGCCCCAGCATTTT | CASSWGLIGGGRQPQHF
TRBJ1-1 | . | TRBV5-4 | . | TGTGCCAGCAGCCCTGAGACATGGATGAACACTGAAGCTTTCTTT | CASSPETWMNTEAFF
TRBJ2-1 | . | TRBV6-2/TRBV6-3 | . | TGTGCCAGCAGTTACGTGGTAGCGGAGGAGCAGTTCTTC | CASSYVVAEEQFF
TRBJ2-3 | . | TRBV23-1 | few | TGCGCCAGCAGCACACTAGTTTGTTCGCAGTATTTT | CASSTLVCSQYF
TRBJ1-5 | TRBD1 | TRBV20-1 | . | TGCAGTGCTAGTTTACGGGACAGGGGACGGGGTCAGCCCCAGCATTTT | CSASLRDRGRGQPQHF
TRBJ2-7 | . | TRBV20-1 | . | TGCAGTGCTAGAAGTACCCAGGCCTACGAGCAGTACTTC | CSARSTQAYEQYF
TRBJ1-1 | TRBD1 | TRBV6-1 | . | TGTGCCGCCTGCAGGGGGCGGACTGAAGCTTTCTTT | CAACRGRTEAFF
TRBJ2-2 | . | TRBV11-2 | . | TGTGCCAGCAGCTTAGGGGGATCTACGAACACCGGGGAGCTGTTTTTT | CASSLGGSTNTGELFF
TRBJ1-1 | . | TRBV19 | many | TGTGCCAGTAGTATCTACGGGCTGGTGACTGAAGCTTTCTTT | CASSIYGLVTEAFF
TRBJ1-1 | TRBD1 | TRBV6-1 | few | TGTGCCAGTTCCGCCGGGGACAGGATGAACACTGAAGCTTTCTTT | CASSAGDRMNTEAFF
TRBJ1-1 | TRBD1 | TRBV29-1 | few | TGCAGCGTTGAAGGCGGACAGGGTGGCGGTAAAGCTTTCTTT | CSVEGGQGGGKAFF
TRBJ2-1 | . | TRBV3-1 | . | TGTGCCAGCAGCCAAGGTCAAGCAGCTGAGCAGTTCTTC | CASSQGQAAEQFF
TRBJ1-6 | TRBD1 | TRBV4-2 | few | TGTGCCAGCAGCAGAGGGACAGCGGATAATAATTCACCCCTCCACTTT | CASSRGTADNNSPLHF
TRBJ1-2 | TRBD1 | TRBV7-2 | . | TGTGCCAGCAGCGTTCTGTCCGGGACAGGGTATAATGGCTACACCTTC | CASSVLSGTGYNGYTF
TRBJ2-5 | TRBD2 | TRBV12-3/TRBV12-4 | . | TGTGCCAGCAGTTCCGTGACTAGCGGGGGAACGTACCAAGAGACCCAGTACTTC | CASSSVTSGGTYQETQYF
TRBJ1-2 | . | TRBV29-1 | . | TGCAGCGTTGTAGTTCTCGGGGGCTACACCTTC | CSVVVLGGYTF
TRBJ2-7 | . | TRBV7-9 | . | TGTGCCAGCAGCTTAGGAGGACAAACCTACGAGCAGTACTTC | CASSLGGQTYEQYF
TRBJ2-7 | . | TRBV4-2 | few | TGTGCCAGCAGCCAAGAGGGGGGACCCTACGAGCAGTACTTC | CASSQEGGPYEQYF
TRBJ1-1 | . | TRBV6-1 | few | TGTGCCAGCACCGTACTCGGGGGGAACACTGAAGCTTTCTTT | CASTVLGGNTEAFF
TRBJ1-2 | . | TRBV4-3 | many | TGCGCCAGCAGCCAAGACCCACAGGACTCAGGCGGCTACACCTTC | CASSQDPQDSGGYTF
TRBJ1-1 | . | TRBV12-3/TRBV12-4 | . | TGTGCCAGCAGGGGACACCTTGAAGCTTTCTTT | CASRGHLEAFF
TRBJ2-1 | TRBD2 | TRBV4-3 | . | TGCGCCAGCAGCCATTTAGCGGGAGATGAGCAGTTCTTC | CASSHLAGDEQFF
TRBJ1-2 | . | TRBV11-2 | few | TGTGCCAGCAGTCGGGACCTCCGGCGTGGCTACACCTTC | CASSRDLRRGYTF
TRBJ2-1 | . | TRBV5-4 | . | TGTGCCAGCAGCCCTACACGGAGCGGGCTTAACAATGAGCAGTTCTTC | CASSPTRSGLNNEQFF
TRBJ1-1 | . | TRBV7-2 | . | TGTGCCAGCAGCTTAGCACAGAAGAACACTGAAGCTTTCTTT | CASSLAQKNTEAFF
TRBJ2-2 | . | TRBV10-3 | once | TGTGCCATCAGTGAGTCGACTCGGGCCGGGGAGCTGTTTTTT | CAISESTRAGELFF
TRBJ1-1 | . | TRBV11-2 | . | TGTGCCAGCAGCTTAGTGCGGGGAAAGCTAGCTGAAGCTTTCTTT | CASSLVRGKLAEAFF
TRBJ1-3 | TRBD1 | TRBV30 | few | TGTGCCTGGAGTGTACTTAACAGGGGAGCTGGAAACACCATATATTTT | CAWSVLNRGAGNTIYF
TRBJ2-5 | . | TRBV7-2 | many | TGTGCCAGCAGCTTAGCTCGGGAGACCCAGTACTTC | CASSLARETQYF
TRBJ2-6 | . | TRBV5-4 | many | TGTGCCAGCAGATCCCCTGGGGGGGCCAACGTCCTGACTTTC | CASRSPGGANVLTF